This T cell receptor (beta chain) was captured by sequencing in a study of OX40 agonist ivuxolimab in advanced cancers. Assay: immunoSEQ multiplex PCR; the TCRdb copy retains only in-frame clones and omits some. The table records about 45,000 clones, approximately 82% of them present only once. The V and J ends lost 5 bases and 9 bases respectively, with 23 bases between them. Looked up from germline, CDR1 is MNHEY and CDR2 is SVGAGI. CDR3 length: 15 amino acids. This TCR was sampled from an adult with an advanced solid tumor such as melanoma, head and neck, liver or kidney cancer. The sequences come from CD4+ or CD8+ T cells sorted from blood, collected in a trial of the OX40 agonist ivuxolimab. V gene TRBV6-5 combines with J gene TRBJ2-7, with D perhaps matching TRBD2 (6 bases). CDR3 sequence reads: CASSPPGLQGKGQYF. In DNA form, the CDR3 reads TGTGCCAGCAGTCCCCCGGGACTCCAGGGAAAGGGGCAGTACTTC.